The sequence of this T cell receptor (beta chain) was determined in a study of technical replicates of blood from several donors. Here immunoSEQ multiplex PCR was the method, and the copy in TCRdb shows in-frame clones only, minus some. The table records roughly 83,000 clones, more than 80% of them present only once. The CDR3 is made up of 14 amino acids. Germline lookup yields CDR1 SQVTM and CDR2 ANQGSEA. V was clipped by 7 bases and J by 3 bases; unmatched bases: 12. This chain joins TRBV29-1 and TRBJ2-7, with 7 nucleotides matching TRBD1. The source of this sequence is a human donor in good health. Sequencing was done on a sample of T cells isolated from PBMCs. The DNA of the CDR3 is TGCAGCGGATCTTACAGGGGTGAGGGCTACGAGCAGTACTTC. This codes for CSGSYRGEGYEQYF.